These 21 T cell receptor beta chains originate from one sample sequenced in a study of blood T cell repertoires in COVID-19 (dated by TCRdb to 2018 to 2020). Library method: the immunoSEQ multiplex PCR assay. TCRdb obtained this table from immuneACCESS and retained in-frame rearrangements with V and J assigned. These tables miss some clones; where compared with another copy, unresolved V genes account for less than half of the shortfall, and the remainder is unexplained. This sample is represented by fewer than 350,000 clones; 88% of them were singletons. The ten largest make up 0.85% to 1.3% of the sample. Material for sequencing was PBMCs or T cells enriched from blood (not recorded which). These receptors were taken from a woman aged 25 to 45 who had been exposed to COVID-19.

This chain connects TRBV27 to TRBJ2-1; the match to TRBD1 covers 7 bases. This CDR3 is built from 14 residues. In germline, CDR1 is MNHEY, CDR2 SMNVEV (reference sequence). J lost 5 bases, V lost 6 bases, and 7 bases had no gene match. The CDR3 sequence is CASRVDRVDNEQFF. In nucleotides, the CDR3 is TGTGCCAGCAGGGTTGACAGGGTGGACAATGAGCAGTTCTTC.

V usage is TRBV5-1 and J usage is TRBJ2-7; 7 bases map to TRBD1. V lost 2 bases and J lost 7; bases outside the gene matches: 3. Germline CDR1 SGHRS, CDR2 YFSETQ. This CDR3 is built from 12 residues. The CDR3 DNA sequence: TGCGCCAGCAGCTTAAGGGGGCCTGAGCAGTACTTC. It is translated as CASSLRGPEQYF.

The rearrangement uses TRBV2 and TRBJ1-1; the D gene is possibly TRBD1 (6 bases). The V and J ends lost 6 bases and 2 bases respectively, with 10 bases between them. This CDR3 region has 13 residues. Germline assignment: CDR1 SNHLY and CDR2 FYNNEI. CDR3 in DNA: TGTGCCAGCAGATCGACAGGAAACACTGAAGCTTTCTTT. It codes for CASRSTGNTEAFF.

The chain carries TRBV5-6 and TRBJ1-2; a possible D gene is TRBD1 (5 bases). V lost 3 bases to trimming and J lost 4 bases, with 13 bases between them. Per the germline V gene, CDR1 is SGHDT and CDR2 is YYEEEE. CDR3 length equals 14 residues. The CDR3 DNA reads TGTGCCAGCAGCTCCGGACATCCAGGCTATGGCTACACCTTC. This codes for CASSSGHPGYGYTF.

This clone occurred once. The chain recombines TRBV19 with TRBJ2-3; D may be TRBD1 (5 bases). Germline CDR1 LNHDA, CDR2 SQIVND (reference sequence). Trimming removed 5 bases at V and 2 bases at J, with 11 bases between. The CDR3 extends over 14 amino acids. CDR3 loop: CASSGAGITDTQYF. The CDR3 DNA reads as TGTGCCAGTAGTGGGGCAGGAATCACAGATACGCAGTATTTT. Supplemented by reference TRBV19 and TRBJ2-3, the full variable domain reads DGGITQSPKYLFRKEGQNVTLSCEQNLNHDAMYWYRQDPGQGLRLIYYSQIVNDFQKGDIAEGYSVSREKKESFPLTVTSAQKNPTAFYLCASSGAGITDTQYFGPGTRLTVL.

This clone was detected a few times. The chain couples TRBV7-6 to TRBJ2-2; the match to TRBD2 covers 7 bases. V lost 5 bases, J lost 0 bases, and 6 bases stayed unmatched. CDR1 is SGHVS and CDR2 is FNYEAQ in the germline V gene. This CDR3 has 16 amino acids. The CDR3 here is CASSPQGGANTGELFF. CDR3 DNA: TGTGCCAGCAGCCCTCAGGGAGGGGCGAACACCGGGGAGCTGTTTTTT.

The CDR3 protein is CASSPSGMSHEQYF. The CDR3 coding sequence is TGTGCCAGCAGCCCTAGCGGGATGAGCCACGAGCAGTACTTC. This chain links TRBV5-8 with TRBJ2-7, with 9 positions matching TRBD2. V dropped 4 bases and J dropped 5; count of bases not matched to a gene: 7. CDR1 and CDR2 (germline): SGHTS, YDEGEE. This CDR3 is built from 14 residues.

This chain uses TRBV29-1 with TRBJ2-7; 7 positions agree with TRBD1. Trimming took 4 bases from V and 2 from J; bases not matched to a gene: 11. CDR1 and CDR2 (germline): SQVTM, ANQGSEA. The CDR3 sequence is 15 residues long. Here the CDR3 reads CSVGDRRQKTYEQYF. The CDR3 region has the DNA TGCAGCGTTGGGGACAGAAGACAGAAAACCTACGAGCAGTACTTC.

The chain has TRBV9 and TRBJ2-5; 7 bases agree with TRBD2. This CDR3 contains 13 residues. V shed 1 base, J shed 5 bases, and the junction held 2 bases outside the gene matches. The germline V gene has CDR1 SGDLS and CDR2 YYNGEE. The CDR3 DNA follows: TGTGCCAGCAGCGTACGGGGGGTGGAGACCCAGTACTTC. Protein sequence: CASSVRGVETQYF.

The chain employs TRBV21-1 and TRBJ2-1; the table's D call TRBD1 went unverified against the DNA. TRBV21-1 is a pseudogene segment. CDR3 length: 14 residues. CDR3 DNA sequence: TGTGCCAGTCCCGGGACAGGGCCGTACAATGAGCAGTTCTTC. Protein: CASPGTGPYNEQFF.

The chain employs TRBV6-5 and TRBJ2-7, with D maybe TRBD1 (6 bases). Trimming stripped 4 bases from V and 3 bases from J, with 19 bases between. CDR3 size: 16 residues. CDR1 is MNHEY, CDR2 SVGAGI, per germline. The CDR3 protein is CASSSTSGTIHYEQYF. CDR3 coding DNA: TGTGCCAGCAGTTCGACCTCTGGGACAATACACTACGAGCAGTACTTC.

As for this clone: Other DNA sequences within the sample encode an identical CDR3. CDR3 residues: CASSLGQGYNEQFF. For the CDR3, the DNA is TGCGCCAGCAGCTTGGGACAGGGCTACAATGAGCAGTTCTTC. The chain employs TRBV5-1 and TRBJ2-1; 7 bases map to TRBD1. With 0 bases clipped from V and 3 bases from J, the junction kept 0 bases outside the gene matches. Germline V gene sequence: CDR1 SGHRS, CDR2 YFSETQ. CDR3 length equals 14 residues.

The chain carries TRBV28 and TRBJ1-1, with 7 bases fitting TRBD1. J lost 2 bases, V lost 5 bases, and 8 bases had no gene match. Germline V gene sequence: CDR1 MDHEN, CDR2 SYDVKM. This CDR3 comprises 15 residues. CDR3 region: CASSPGDSRNTEAFF. CDR3 DNA sequence: TGTGCCAGCAGTCCAGGGGACAGCCGAAACACTGAAGCTTTCTTT.

The chain combines TRBV12-3 or TRBV12-4 with TRBJ1-1; unclear D gene. The V end lost 3 bases, the J end lost 5 bases, and 10 bases lay between the germline ends. The CDR3 runs to 13 residues. The CDR3 spells CASSFVRGTEAFF. In DNA form, the CDR3 reads TGTGCCAGCAGTTTTGTCAGAGGAACTGAAGCTTTCTTT.

V gene TRBV30 combines with J gene TRBJ1-5; 8 nucleotides match TRBD1. J lost 3 bases, V lost 3 bases, and 7 bases had no gene match. The germline CDR1 and CDR2 sequences are GTSNPN and SVGIG (reference sequence). This CDR3 has 15 residues. DNA for the CDR3: TGTGCCTGGAGGGATCGACAGGGGTACAATCAGCCCCAGCATTTT. It codes for CAWRDRQGYNQPQHF.

This rearrangement joins TRBV27 to TRBJ2-7; TRBD2 agrees at 7 bases. Germline V lookup: CDR1 MNHEY, CDR2 SMNVEV (reference sequence). Losses at the gene ends were 4 bases for V and 4 bases for J; bases not matched to a gene: 10. The CDR3 is 15 residues long. CDR3 sequence: CASSSVAREPYEQYF. The CDR3 nucleotides read TGTGCCAGCAGTTCAGTCGCGCGGGAGCCTTACGAGCAGTACTTC.

The V and J genes are TRBV11-3 and TRBJ2-2; possibly TRBD2 for D (6 bases). The V end was cut by 8 bases, the J end by 2 bases, with 30 bases between. The CDR3 has 20 amino acids. Per germline, CDR1 SGHNT and CDR2 YENEEA. CDR3 amino acids: CASSLKHLGLAGSNTGELFF. CDR3 sequence (DNA): TGTGCCAGCTCCCTGAAACACCTGGGACTCGCGGGATCAAACACCGGGGAGCTGTTTTTT.

This chain links TRBV5-1 with TRBJ2-5, with TRBD1 identical over 7 bases. The germline CDR1 and CDR2 sequences are SGHRS and YFSETQ. The trim removed 3 bases at V and 11 bases at J, leaving 13 bases unmatched. The CDR3 contains 14 residues. In DNA form, the CDR3 reads TGCGCCAGCAGCTCGACCTTTGATAACAGGGGACAGTACTTC. Translating gives CASSSTFDNRGQYF. Full variable domain (remainder filled in from reference TRBV5-1 and TRBJ2-5): KAGVTQTPRYLIKTRGQQVTLSCSPISGHRSVSWYQQTPGQGLQFLFEYFSETQRNKGNFPGRFSGRQFSNSRSEMNVSTLELGDSALYLCASSSTFDNRGQYFGPGTRLLVL.

V usage is TRBV29-1 and J usage is TRBJ1-3; D call uncertain. This CDR3 region has 13 residues. Trimming removed 4 bases from V and 3 bases from J, with 10 bases in between. Looked up from germline, CDR1 is SQVTM and CDR2 is ANQGSEA. CDR3 DNA: TGCAGCGTTGGACTCCTCAATGGAAACACCATATATTTT. It specifies CSVGLLNGNTIYF.

CDR3 nucleotide sequence: TGTGCCAGCAGCCCCGCGGCAGTCGATGAGCAGTTCTTC. Its translation: CASSPAAVDEQFF. The chain uses TRBV9 and TRBJ2-1; the D is unclear. CDR3 length: 13 amino acids. Germline V CDR1 and CDR2: SGDLS, YYNGEE. V lost 4 bases to trimming and J lost 8 bases, with 13 bases between them.

This clone is a singleton in its sample. V usage is TRBV28 and J usage is TRBJ2-2; D is possibly TRBD2 (6 bases). The CDR3 loop spans 14 amino acids. Looked up from germline, CDR1 is MDHEN and CDR2 is SYDVKM. Between the trimmed V and J ends, which lost 5 bases and 0 bases, there was a span of 7 bases. The CDR3, as DNA: TGTGCCAGCAGTGGGACTTCGAACACCGGGGAGCTGTTTTTT. Its translation is CASSGTSNTGELFF.